This paragraph covers one T cell receptor beta chain sequence. Here immunoSEQ multiplex PCR was the method, and the copy in TCRdb shows in-frame clones only, minus some. The sample lists 26,000 or so clones, roughly 80% occurring once. CDR1 is SQVTM and CDR2 is ANQGSEA in the germline V gene. After removal of 2 bases from V and 5 bases from J, the junction contained 2 bases not matched to a gene. The CDR3 runs 14 residues. The record originates from a study of neoadjuvant nivolumab and ipilimumab in lung cancer. This TCR came from an adult with non-small cell lung cancer. The rearrangement links TRBV29-1 to TRBJ2-2; 10 bases are shared with TRBD2. The sequencing used peripheral blood, collected before neoadjuvant nivolumab, alone or with ipilimumab. CDR3 bases: TGCAGCGTTGAAACTAGCGGGGCGACCGGGGAGCTGTTTTTT. It encodes CSVETSGATGELFF.